Detailed here is one T cell receptor beta chain. Its antigen is not identified. Antigen-specific CD4+ T cell clonotypes were called by their expansion after viral peptide-pool culture in ViraFEST. After roughly eleven days in culture, the CD4+ T cells were isolated. Each participant was administered two doses of either the BNT162b2 or the mRNA-1273 vaccine. Every well got over 1.5 million PBMC, which were grown with around 10 IU/ml IL-2 and 10 ug/ml peptides. Each culture had half its medium swapped for IL-2 medium on days 3 and 7. The data were obtained in a study of vaccination effects on CD4 cells after COVID-19. Assay used: immunoSEQ multiplex PCR; TCRdb lists only in-frame clones, some missing. This table has around 69,000 clones, over 70% appearing once. Study results and limitations: Both infection-induced and vaccine-induced clones contracted markedly at late post-vaccination timepoints.

The V and J ends lost 6 bases and 0 bases respectively, with 12 bases between them. Germline V CDR1 and CDR2: LNHDA, SQIVND (reference sequence). The CDR3 runs to 16 residues. The clonotype originates from a human donor who received a COVID-19 vaccine. Material: CD4+ T cells from PBMCs cultured with HCoV-229E spike peptides, obtained after COVID-19 vaccination. The rearrangement uses TRBV19 and TRBJ1-6; D is unclear. In nucleotides, the CDR3 is TGTGCCAGTAGGATCTACGGAAGCTCCTATAATTCACCCCTCCACTTT. It is translated as CASRIYGSSYNSPLHF.